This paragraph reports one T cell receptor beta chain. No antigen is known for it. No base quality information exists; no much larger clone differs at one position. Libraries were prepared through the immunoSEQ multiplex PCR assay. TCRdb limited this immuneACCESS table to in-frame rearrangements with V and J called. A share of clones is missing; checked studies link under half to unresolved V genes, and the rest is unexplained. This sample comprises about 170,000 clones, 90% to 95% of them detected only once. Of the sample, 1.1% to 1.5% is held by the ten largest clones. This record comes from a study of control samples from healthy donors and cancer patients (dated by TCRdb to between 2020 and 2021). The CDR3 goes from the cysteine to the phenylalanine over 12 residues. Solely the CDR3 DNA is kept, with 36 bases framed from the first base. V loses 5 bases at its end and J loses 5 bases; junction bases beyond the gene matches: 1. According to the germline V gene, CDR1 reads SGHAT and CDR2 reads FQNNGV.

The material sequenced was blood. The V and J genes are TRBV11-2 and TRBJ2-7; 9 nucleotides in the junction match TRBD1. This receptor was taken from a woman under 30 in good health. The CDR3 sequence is CASSRTGDEQYF. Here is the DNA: TGTGCCAGCAGCCGGACAGGGGACGAGCAGTACTTC.